The next 25 T cell receptor beta chains were all read from a single sample in a study of T cells in Graves' hyperthyroidism and ophthalmopathy. Regions amplified from RNA transcripts were the TCR beta CDR3 regions. The study used the HTBI primer set for a first-round RT-PCR of the TCR CDR3. One entry per CDR3 protein results from TCRdb running MiXCR on the multiplex PCR reads. The profile shows hundreds of thousands of distinct CDR3 sequences, roughly 46% of them singletons. The sample taken for sequencing was peripheral blood or thyroid tissue (not recorded which). Receptors were obtained from an adult man with Graves' disease, either hyperthyroidism or ophthalmopathy (not recorded which).

The chain carries TRBV29-1 and TRBJ2-7; 7 positions agree with TRBD1. The CDR3 runs 11 residues. Germline trimming cut 8 bases from V and 2 bases from J; bases unmatched to any gene: 3. CDR1 and CDR2 (germline): SQVTM, ANQGSEA. The CDR3 region is CSPGQPYEQYF. The CDR3 DNA follows: TGCAGCCCGGGACAGCCCTACGAGCAGTACTTC.

V and J are TRBV7-2 and TRBJ1-1; D unresolved. V gave up 11 bases and J gave up 0 bases, with 7 bases separating them. Per the germline V gene, CDR1 is SGHTA and CDR2 is FQGNSA. The CDR3 consists of 11 residues. CDR3: CAWMLNTEAFF. As DNA, the CDR3 is TGTGCCTGGATGTTGAACACTGAAGCTTTCTTT.

This clonotype was recorded many times. This chain links TRBV3-1 with TRBJ2-5; D remains unclear. Germline CDR1 is LGHDT and CDR2 is YNNKEL (reference sequence). The CDR3 runs to 12 residues. Trimming removed 4 bases at V and 2 bases at J, with 5 bases between. The chain's CDR3 is CASSPNQETQYF. The CDR3 DNA is TGTGCCAGCAGCCCGAATCAAGAGACCCAGTACTTC.

The table lists this clonotype with many counts. V gene TRBV15 combines with J gene TRBJ1-5, with D perhaps matching TRBD1 (6 bases). This CDR3 has 15 residues. V lost 0 bases and J lost 6, with 12 bases in between. CDR1 is LNHNV and CDR2 is YYDKDF in the germline V gene (reference sequence). Here the CDR3 reads CATSREQQGGQPQHF. CDR3 nucleotides: TGTGCCACCAGCAGAGAACAACAGGGAGGTCAGCCCCAGCATTTT.

The chain combines TRBV7-8 with TRBJ1-2; TRBD1 might be the D (6 bases). Germline V lookup: CDR1 SGHVS, CDR2 FQNEAQ. Trimming took off 6 bases at V and 4 bases at J, with 18 bases between the two ends. This CDR3 is 15 amino acids long. The CDR3 nucleotides are TGTGCCAGCAGTTTATCCGGGACACCCCCCTATGGCTACACCTTC. Amino acids: CASSLSGTPPYGYTF.

A few counts support this clonotype. The chain recombines TRBV6-1 with TRBJ2-5, with 9 nucleotides matching TRBD1. Per the germline V gene, CDR1 is MNHNS and CDR2 is SASEGT. This CDR3 has 17 amino acids. V dropped 7 bases and J dropped 5; count of bases not matched to a gene: 17. The DNA of the CDR3 is TGTGCCAGCATCGAGGGTCCCAGGACAGGGGTGGGGGAGACCCAGTACTTC. As protein: CASIEGPRTGVGETQYF.

This clonotype has at least ten counts. The genes are TRBV7-9 and TRBJ2-2; D call uncertain. The CDR3 loop spans 13 amino acids. The V gene's germline CDR1 is SEHNR and CDR2 FQNEAQ (reference sequence). V was clipped by 7 bases and J by 6 bases, with 12 bases between them. As DNA, the CDR3 is TGTGCCAGCACCCTCCATCCCCCCGGGGAGCTGTTTTTT. Its translation: CASTLHPPGELFF. The full variable domain, completed using reference TRBV7-9 and TRBJ2-2, is DTGVSQNPRHKITKRGQNVTFRCDPISEHNRLYWYRQTLGQGPEFLTYFQNEAQLEKSRLLSDRFSAERPKGSFSTLEIQRTEQGDSAMYLCASTLHPPGELFFGEGSRLTVL.

At least ten counts were recorded for this clonotype. The chain combines TRBV9 with TRBJ1-2, with a weak D call TRBD1 (5 bases). Germline loops: CDR1 SGDLS, CDR2 YYNGEE. Trimming took off 0 bases at V and 4 bases at J, with 13 bases between the two ends. The CDR3 runs to 15 residues. The CDR3: CASSVGWGLGYGYTF. Written as DNA, the CDR3 is TGTGCCAGCAGCGTAGGGTGGGGCCTTGGCTATGGCTACACCTTC.

This chain's CDR3 is CASSDGTVSGNTIYF. DNA of the CDR3: TGTGCCAGCAGCGACGGGACAGTCTCTGGAAACACCATATATTTT. The J gene is TRBJ1-3, the V gene TRBV9; 7 positions agree with TRBD1. CDR1 is SGDLS and CDR2 is YYNGEE in the germline V gene. CDR3 length: 15 residues. Unmatched junction bases numbered 3, after V lost 3 bases and J lost 0 bases.

This clonotype appeared a few times. This sequence joins TRBV4-1 and TRBJ1-1; a possible D gene is TRBD1 (5 bases). Trimming left V 0 bases short and J 3 bases short, with 8 bases between. The CDR3 has 14 amino acids. CDR1 and CDR2 (germline): MGHRA, YSYEKL. The chain's CDR3 is CASSQDEGHTEAFF. In DNA, the CDR3 is TGCGCCAGCAGCCAAGATGAGGGGCACACTGAAGCTTTCTTT.

Note on this clonotype: Since a much larger clone is just one base distant, this may be a read error. The CDR3 DNA reads TGTGCCAGCAGTGGAGATCGCCCGTATAACTATGGCTACACCTTC. It codes for CASSGDRPYNYGYTF. This chain joins TRBV2 and TRBJ1-2; the D is unclear. The V gene lost 4 bases and the J gene lost 1 base, with 13 bases spanning the gap. Germline CDR1 is SNHLY and CDR2 is FYNNEI. The CDR3 has 15 amino acids.

This rearrangement joins TRBV15 to TRBJ1-5; 9 nucleotides agree with TRBD1. Unmatched junction bases numbered 8, after V lost 1 base and J lost 7 bases. The CDR3 loop spans 16 amino acids. Germline V gene lookup returns CDR1 LNHNV and CDR2 YYDKDF (reference sequence). The CDR3 sequence is CATSRGTGGGKQPQHF. The CDR3 coding sequence is TGTGCCACCAGCAGAGGCACAGGGGGCGGGAAGCAGCCCCAGCATTTT. The variable domain in full, completed from reference TRBV15 and TRBJ1-5, reads DAMVIQNPRYQVTQFGKPVTLSCSQTLNHNVMYWYQQKSSQAPKLLFHYYDKDFNNEADTPDNFQSRRPNTSFCFLDIRSPGLGDTAMYLCATSRGTGGGKQPQHFGDGTRLSIL.

The rearrangement links TRBV29-1 to TRBJ2-7; TRBD1 aligns across 8 bases. CDR3 length equals 11 residues. J gave up 7 bases and V 6 bases, and 5 bases lay outside the gene matches. From germline, CDR1 is SQVTM and CDR2 ANQGSEA. Written as DNA, the CDR3 is TGCAGCGTGGACAGGGTCTGGGAGCAGTACTTC. Its translation is CSVDRVWEQYF.

Many counts were recorded for this clonotype. The chain links TRBV7-2 to TRBJ2-7; the D is unclear. The CDR3 is 11 residues long. Between the trimmed V and J ends, which lost 3 bases and 5 bases, there was a span of 5 bases. Germline-derived CDR1 and CDR2 are SGHTA and FQGNSA. The chain's CDR3 is CASSLVNEQYF. CDR3 DNA: TGTGCCAGCAGCTTGGTGAACGAGCAGTACTTC.

A few counts support this clonotype. The J gene is TRBJ1-3, the V gene TRBV11-2; D is perhaps TRBD1 (6 bases). V dropped 4 bases and J dropped 0 bases, with 10 bases sitting between them. Germline V gene sequence: CDR1 SGHAT, CDR2 FQNNGV. The CDR3 totals 15 residues. The CDR3 sequence is CASSSDRFSGNTIYF. The CDR3 DNA reads as TGTGCCAGCAGCTCCGACAGGTTCTCTGGAAACACCATATATTTT.

The genes are TRBV2 and TRBJ2-5; perhaps TRBD1 as D (5 bases). From germline, CDR1 is SNHLY and CDR2 FYNNEI. With 4 bases removed from V and 9 bases from J, the gap between germline ends came to 12 bases. The CDR3 has 12 residues. The CDR3 region has the DNA TGTGCCAGCAGTGTAGGTGCAGGGTCCCAGTACTTC. It specifies CASSVGAGSQYF.

This chain joins TRBV5-1 and TRBJ2-2, with 7 bases matching TRBD2. The germline V gene has CDR1 SGHRS and CDR2 YFSETQ. The V gene end was trimmed by 8 bases and the J gene end by 6 bases; junction bases not matched to a gene: 13. This CDR3 has 15 residues. This CDR3 reads CARSPGLTGAGELFF. Written as DNA, the CDR3 is TGCGCCAGAAGCCCGGGACTAACGGGGGCCGGGGAGCTGTTTTTT.

Comment on this clonotype: A read error is likely, as this CDR3 ends without the conserved phenylalanine or tryptophan. The limits of the CDR3 on the DNA are not certain, so only TCRdb's listed CDR3 is given. This chain links TRBV24-1 with TRBJ2-5; the tabulated D call, TRBD1, remains unverified against the DNA. The CDR3 comprises 8 residues, both ends counted. Looked up from germline, CDR1 is KGHDR and CDR2 is SFDVKD. The CDR3 loop reads CATRGQGS.

In its sample, this clonotype was seen a few times. For the CDR3, the DNA is TGCAGTGAGGAGAGACAGGACACTGAAGCTTTCTTT. Its protein product is CSEERQDTEAFF. This chain links TRBV20-1 with TRBJ1-1, with D tentatively TRBD1 (6 bases). CDR1 and CDR2 from the germline V gene are DFQATT and SNEGSKA (reference sequence). CDR3 length: 12 residues. The V end was cut by 7 bases, the J end by 3 bases, with 12 bases between.

This clonotype was detected many times. The rearrangement links TRBV7-9 to TRBJ2-7, with 7 bases identical to TRBD1. V shed 5 bases, J shed 5 bases, and the junction held 9 bases outside the gene matches. Germline CDR1 SEHNR, CDR2 FQNEAQ (reference sequence). This CDR3 has 14 amino acids. The CDR3 spells CASSRSTGNNEQYF. CDR3 sequence (DNA): TGTGCCAGCAGCCGGTCGACAGGGAACAACGAGCAGTACTTC.

This clonotype was counted ten times or more. The chain uses TRBV6-4 and TRBJ1-5; D unclear. CDR3 length: 14 residues. CDR1 MRHNA and CDR2 SNTAGT come from the germline V gene. Trimming left V 3 bases short and J 6 bases short, with 12 bases between. CDR3 sequence reads: CASSEIGGVQPQHF. The CDR3 region has the DNA TGTGCCAGCAGTGAGATCGGCGGGGTTCAGCCCCAGCATTTT.

This rearrangement joins TRBV24-1 to TRBJ2-3, with no clear D. The germline V gene encodes CDR1 KGHDR and CDR2 SFDVKD. Deletions cut 5 bases from V and 1 base from J, with 12 bases between. CDR3 length equals 15 residues. Here the CDR3 reads CATSAGGRGTDTQYF. CDR3 DNA sequence: TGTGCCACCAGTGCCGGCGGACGGGGCACAGATACGCAGTATTTT.

Many counts were recorded for this clonotype. V usage is TRBV7-9 and J usage is TRBJ2-2; a weak D match, TRBD1 (5 bases). The CDR3 is 14 residues long. The germline V and J ends were trimmed by 5 bases and 4 bases, with 11 bases remaining between them. CDR1 and CDR2 (germline): SEHNR, FQNEAQ (reference sequence). In nucleotides, the CDR3 is TGTGCCAGCAGCGATGGGCAGGGCACCGGGGAGCTGTTTTTT. Its translation is CASSDGQGTGELFF.

This chain connects TRBV7-9 to TRBJ2-2; no definite D call. V lost 6 bases and J 4 bases, leaving 9 bases between the germline ends. CDR1 is SEHNR and CDR2 is FQNEAQ in the germline V gene (reference sequence). CDR3 length: 13 residues. The CDR3 DNA reads as TGTGCCAGCAGGTTTAGGAGCACCGGGGAGCTGTTTTTT. This gives the protein CASRFRSTGELFF.

This clonotype showed up just a few times. Relative to the germline gene, one junction end is altered; a read error may explain this. This chain connects TRBV7-7 to TRBJ1-5; D may be TRBD1 (5 bases). The CDR3 runs to 16 residues. Per the germline V gene, CDR1 is SSHAT and CDR2 is FNYEAQ (reference sequence). The CDR3 sequence is CASSSPGTEVPQPQHF. In DNA, the CDR3 is TGTGCTAGCAGCTCTCCCGGGACGGAGGTCCCACAGCCCCAGCATTTT.